The 30 T cell receptor beta chains listed next were all sequenced from one sample in a study of control samples from healthy donors and cancer patients. Data came from immunoSEQ multiplex PCR; TCRdb stores just in-frame clones and leaves some out. The table lists approximately 210,000 clones, 91% of them singletons. Sequencing was performed on blood. Receptor source: a man aged 25-40 years in good health.

This clone was detected a few times. CDR3 in amino acids: CASSPNLEQYF. CDR3 DNA sequence: TGTGCCAGCAGCCCGAATCTGGAGCAGTACTTC. V gene TRBV2 combines with J gene TRBJ2-7; no reliable D call. Germline V lookup: CDR1 SNHLY, CDR2 FYNNEI. V lost 6 bases, J lost 7 bases, and 10 bases lay in between. This CDR3 contains 11 residues.

The rearrangement links TRBV5-1 to TRBJ2-1; 7 nucleotides line up with TRBD1. J was trimmed by 5 bases and V by 0 bases; bases with no gene match: 5. The CDR3 covers 15 residues. CDR1 and CDR2 (germline): SGHRS, YFSETQ. The CDR3 loop is CASSLGQGVNNEQFF. In nucleotides, the CDR3 is TGCGCCAGCAGCTTGGGTCAGGGGGTTAACAATGAGCAGTTCTTC.

The V and J genes are TRBV27 and TRBJ2-2; tentatively, D is TRBD1 or TRBD2 (6 bases each). The CDR3 extends over 14 amino acids. CDR1 and CDR2 (germline): MNHEY, SMNVEV (reference sequence). V lost 2 bases to trimming and J lost 4 bases, with 8 bases between them. The CDR3 sequence is CASSLRGLTGELFF. The DNA of the CDR3 is TGTGCCAGCAGTTTACGGGGGCTCACCGGGGAGCTGTTTTTT.

The V and J genes are TRBV18 and TRBJ2-3, with D perhaps assigned TRBD1 or TRBD2 (5 bases each). The V gene's germline CDR1 is KGHSH and CDR2 LQKENI. CDR3 length: 16 amino acids. Between the trimmed V and J ends, which lost 1 base and 4 bases, there was a span of 15 bases. The CDR3 loop reads CASSPLRLTGADTQYF. In DNA form, the CDR3 reads TGTGCCAGCTCACCACTGCGACTAACAGGCGCAGATACGCAGTATTTT. The variable domain in full, completed from reference TRBV18 and TRBJ2-3, reads NAGVMQNPRHLVRRRGQEARLRCSPMKGHSHVYWYRQLPEEGLKFMVYLQKENIIDESGMPKERFSAEFPKEGPSILRIQQVVRGDSAAYFCASSPLRLTGADTQYFGPGTRLTVL.

This clone was observed once. The V and J genes are TRBV6-5 and TRBJ1-1; D is possibly TRBD1 (5 bases). The V and J ends lost 4 bases and 5 bases respectively, with 17 bases between them. The CDR3 totals 15 residues. CDR1 MNHEY and CDR2 SVGAGI come from the germline V gene. The CDR3: CASSSYRGRGTEAFF. The CDR3 DNA is TGTGCCAGCAGTTCGTATCGGGGGAGAGGGACTGAAGCTTTCTTT.

The rearrangement joins TRBV28 to TRBJ2-1; D gene uncertain. Trimming removed 3 bases at V and 0 bases at J, with 18 bases between. The germline CDR1 and CDR2 sequences are MDHEN and SYDVKM. CDR3 length equals 18 residues. The CDR3 is CASSFPTGQGSSYNEQFF. CDR3 nucleotides: TGTGCCAGCAGTTTCCCAACCGGGCAAGGAAGCTCCTACAATGAGCAGTTCTTC.

This clone turned up a few times. The CDR3 nucleotides are TGTGCCAGCAGTTACTCGAGTCGGCTCGGGGAGCTGTTTTTT. Encoded protein: CASSYSSRLGELFF. V is TRBV6-5 and J is TRBJ2-2; D unresolved. CDR3 length equals 14 residues. Per germline, CDR1 MNHEY and CDR2 SVGAGI. V was pared by 0 bases and J by 7 bases, with 9 bases between.

The rearrangement joins TRBV6-5 to TRBJ2-2; no firm D call. The CDR3 is made up of 14 amino acids. CDR1 and CDR2 from the germline V gene are MNHEY and SVGAGI. Trimming removed 7 bases at V and 1 base at J, with 10 bases between. The CDR3: CASKPRRNTGELFF. In nucleotides, the CDR3 is TGTGCCAGCAAACCGCGGCGGAACACCGGGGAGCTGTTTTTT.

V gene TRBV30 combines with J gene TRBJ2-7; TRBD1 agrees at 7 bases. This CDR3 spans 15 amino acids. Germline V gene sequence: CDR1 GTSNPN, CDR2 SVGIG (reference sequence). The junction had 10 bases not matched to a gene; V was cut back by 3 bases and J by 2 bases. The CDR3 protein is CAWSPFGQVTYEQYF. As DNA, the CDR3 is TGTGCCTGGAGCCCCTTTGGACAGGTAACCTACGAGCAGTACTTC.

DNA for the CDR3: TGCGCCAGCAGCTTATCGCAGGGGGCGGGGTACACTGAAGCTTTCTTT. This codes for CASSLSQGAGYTEAFF. The J gene is TRBJ1-1, the V gene TRBV5-1; 8 bases are a match to TRBD1. The V gene's germline CDR1 is SGHRS and CDR2 YFSETQ. The CDR3 length is 16 residues. The V and J ends lost 2 bases and 3 bases, in that order; junction bases with no gene match: 9.

The chain is built from TRBV18 and TRBJ1-2; D not certain. With 0 bases removed from V and 9 bases from J, the gap between germline ends came to 14 bases. Germline V gene data show CDR1 as KGHSH and CDR2 as LQKENI. The CDR3 length is 14 residues. The CDR3 DNA sequence: TGTGCCAGCTCACCACCCTTCAGCTCCATCCGCTACACCTTC. Protein sequence: CASSPPFSSIRYTF.

This clone was seen a single time. The chain has TRBV19 and TRBJ1-1; the D is unclear. This CDR3 comprises 13 residues. Trimming shortened V by 6 bases and J by 4 bases, and 12 bases separated the two germline ends. Germline V gene lookup returns CDR1 LNHDA and CDR2 SQIVND (reference sequence). The CDR3 protein is CASRDTALTEAFF. For the CDR3, the DNA is TGTGCCAGTAGAGATACAGCTCTCACTGAAGCTTTCTTT.

The V call is TRBV19, the J call TRBJ1-1; 8 nucleotides line up with TRBD1. The CDR3 spans 16 residues. From germline, CDR1 is LNHDA and CDR2 SQIVND (reference sequence). V shed 7 bases and J 3 bases; nucleotides not matched to a gene: 13. The chain's CDR3 is CASKPTGVTRDTEAFF. Here the CDR3 DNA reads TGTGCCAGTAAACCGACAGGGGTAACAAGGGACACTGAAGCTTTCTTT. The full variable domain, completed using reference TRBV19 and TRBJ1-1, is DGGITQSPKYLFRKEGQNVTLSCEQNLNHDAMYWYRQDPGQGLRLIYYSQIVNDFQKGDIAEGYSVSREKKESFPLTVTSAQKNPTAFYLCASKPTGVTRDTEAFFGQGTRLTVV.

The J gene is TRBJ2-1, the V gene TRBV11-3; TRBD1 matches at 7 bases. Germline CDR1 and CDR2: SGHNT and YENEEA. The CDR3 contains 14 residues. V dropped 5 bases and J dropped 2; count of bases not matched to a gene: 3. The CDR3 DNA is TGTGCCAGCAGCCGTCAGGGGGCCTACAATGAGCAGTTCTTC. Translated: CASSRQGAYNEQFF.

The rearrangement joins TRBV30 to TRBJ1-3; 8 nucleotides align to TRBD1. Germline assignment: CDR1 GTSNPN and CDR2 SVGIG (reference sequence). The CDR3 is 14 amino acids. Germline trimming cut 4 bases from V and 2 bases from J; bases unmatched to any gene: 4. The CDR3 region has the DNA TGTGCCTGGATCGGCAGGGGGCCTGGAAACACCATATATTTT. Translated, it gives CAWIGRGPGNTIYF. The entire variable domain, with the rest obtained from reference TRBV30 and TRBJ1-3, is as follows: SQTIHQWPATLVQPVGSPLSLECTVEGTSNPNLYWYRQAAGRGLQLLFYSVGIGQISSEVPQNLSASRPQDRQFILSSKKLLLSDSGFYLCAWIGRGPGNTIYFGEGSWLTVV.

The gene calls are TRBV5-1 and TRBJ2-7; D is unclear. The length of the CDR3 is 12 residues. V was trimmed by 4 bases and J by 0 bases, leaving 5 bases between them. Per germline, CDR1 SGHRS and CDR2 YFSETQ. This CDR3 reads CASSPSSYEQYF. The CDR3 DNA sequence: TGCGCCAGCAGCCCAAGCTCCTACGAGCAGTACTTC.

The chain recombines TRBV4-1 with TRBJ2-3; tentatively, D is TRBD2 (5 bases). The CDR3 runs 13 residues. Trimming removed 1 base at V and 6 bases at J, with 8 bases between. Germline CDR1 and CDR2: MGHRA and YSYEKL. The CDR3 is CASSQAPGDTQYF. CDR3 DNA sequence: TGCGCCAGCAGCCAAGCACCGGGGGATACGCAGTATTTT.

V is TRBV6-5 and J is TRBJ2-2; 10 positions agree with TRBD2. The germline V gene has CDR1 MNHEY and CDR2 SVGAGI. The length of the CDR3 is 14 residues. V trimming: 5 bases; J trimming: 7 bases; junction bases outside the gene matches: 4. CDR3 in amino acids: CASSQRGGGGELFF. The CDR3 nucleotides read TGTGCCAGCAGTCAGCGGGGGGGCGGCGGGGAGCTGTTTTTT.

The chain recombines TRBV7-6 with TRBJ1-1, with 9 bases identical to TRBD1. With 0 bases clipped from V and 7 bases from J, the junction kept 6 bases outside the gene matches. Germline V lookup: CDR1 SGHVS, CDR2 FNYEAQ. This CDR3 comprises 15 residues. This CDR3 is CASSLALTGGGEAFF. DNA of the CDR3: TGTGCCAGCAGCTTAGCGCTTACAGGGGGCGGTGAAGCTTTCTTT.

The rearrangement joins TRBV3-1 (or the pseudogene TRBV3-2) to TRBJ1-5; D is perhaps TRBD1 (5 bases). Germline values: CDR1 LGHDT, CDR2 YNNKEL (reference sequence). V gave up 1 base and J gave up 4 bases, with 5 bases separating them. CDR3 length: 13 residues. The CDR3 reads CASSQGTNQPQHF. CDR3 nucleotides: TGTGCCAGCAGCCAAGGGACAAATCAGCCCCAGCATTTT.

The DNA for the CDR3 is TGCGCCAGCAGCCCTCCATCCTACGAGCAGTACTTC. Its protein is CASSPPSYEQYF. V and J are TRBV4-1 and TRBJ2-7; D gene unclear. Trimming pared 4 bases from V and 1 base from J, leaving 5 bases between. The CDR3 contains 12 residues. Germline loops: CDR1 MGHRA, CDR2 YSYEKL.

The rearrangement uses TRBV27 and TRBJ2-7, with 7 bases that match TRBD1. The CDR3 is 15 residues long. Unmatched junction bases numbered 11, after V lost 7 bases and J lost 2 bases. CDR1 and CDR2 from the germline V gene are MNHEY and SMNVEV (reference sequence). Here the CDR3 reads CASTRTGLKTYEQYF. The CDR3 DNA is TGTGCCAGCACCCGGACAGGCCTGAAGACCTACGAGCAGTACTTC.

The chain combines TRBV18 with TRBJ1-3; D perhaps matches TRBD1 (5 bases). CDR3 length: 15 residues. V dropped 6 bases and J dropped 1 base, with 13 bases sitting between them. The germline gives CDR1 KGHSH, CDR2 LQKENI. Here the CDR3 DNA reads TGTGCCAGCTCCCTAGAAAGGGGTTCTGGAAACACCATATATTTT. Translated, it gives CASSLERGSGNTIYF.

The rearrangement uses TRBV6-6 and TRBJ1-6; maybe TRBD1 (6 bases). V was clipped by 6 bases and J by 8 bases, with 11 bases between them. CDR1 and CDR2 from the germline V gene are MNHNY and SVGAGI (reference sequence). This CDR3 spans 13 amino acids. The CDR3 region has the DNA TGTGCCAGCAGCAGCCAGGGGCATTCACCCCTCCACTTT. It is translated as CASSSQGHSPLHF.

The gene calls are TRBV11-2 and TRBJ2-3, with 9 positions matching TRBD2. The V gene's germline CDR1 is SGHAT and CDR2 FQNNGV. The CDR3 spans 16 residues. V lost 5 bases and J lost 6; bases outside the gene matches: 12. The CDR3 nucleotides read TGTGCCAGCAGCCAACGGACTAGCGTGAGGAGTGATACGCAGTATTTT. Translation gives CASSQRTSVRSDTQYF.

A single count supports this clone. V and J are TRBV28 and TRBJ1-2; 9 bases agree with TRBD1. The CDR3 consists of 14 residues. Trimming cost V 6 bases and J 1 base; bases outside gene matches: 3. CDR1 MDHEN and CDR2 SYDVKM come from the germline V gene. CDR3 nucleotides: TGTGCCAGCAGGACAGGGGGAGGTAACTATGGCTACACCTTC. Protein: CASRTGGGNYGYTF.

The chain carries TRBV5-4 and TRBJ2-1; 10 bases agree with TRBD2. The junction had 3 bases not matched to a gene; V was cut back by 1 base and J by 8 bases. The germline gives CDR1 SGHNT, CDR2 YYREEE (reference sequence). The CDR3 sequence is 14 residues long. The CDR3 sequence is CASSLKSGGDEQFF. The DNA for the CDR3 is TGTGCCAGCAGCTTGAAAAGCGGGGGGGATGAGCAGTTCTTC.

Here the CDR3 reads CASSLAGAGSYNEQFF. CDR3 bases: TGCGCCAGCAGCTTGGCCGGGGCGGGGTCCTACAATGAGCAGTTCTTC. The chain links TRBV5-1 to TRBJ2-1, with a weak D call TRBD2 (6 bases). Germline V gene lookup returns CDR1 SGHRS and CDR2 YFSETQ. This CDR3 is 16 amino acids long. Trimming took off 0 bases at V and 1 base at J, with 11 bases between the two ends.

The rearrangement uses TRBV7-9 and TRBJ2-1, with 7 bases identical to TRBD1. V dropped 5 bases and J dropped 0; count of bases not matched to a gene: 7. The V gene's germline CDR1 is SEHNR and CDR2 FQNEAQ (reference sequence). This CDR3 spans 16 amino acids. CDR3 region: CASSTTDRSSYNEQFF. The CDR3 nucleotides are TGTGCCAGCAGCACTACGGACAGGAGCTCCTACAATGAGCAGTTCTTC.

This rearrangement joins TRBV20-1 to TRBJ1-1; D is ambiguous. CDR3 length: 9 residues. Germline V gene sequence: CDR1 DFQATT, CDR2 SNEGSKA (reference sequence). V was shortened by 1 base and J by 6 bases, with 0 bases between the two germline ends. CDR3 sequence reads: CSARAEAFF. The CDR3 DNA reads TGCAGTGCTAGAGCTGAAGCTTTCTTT.